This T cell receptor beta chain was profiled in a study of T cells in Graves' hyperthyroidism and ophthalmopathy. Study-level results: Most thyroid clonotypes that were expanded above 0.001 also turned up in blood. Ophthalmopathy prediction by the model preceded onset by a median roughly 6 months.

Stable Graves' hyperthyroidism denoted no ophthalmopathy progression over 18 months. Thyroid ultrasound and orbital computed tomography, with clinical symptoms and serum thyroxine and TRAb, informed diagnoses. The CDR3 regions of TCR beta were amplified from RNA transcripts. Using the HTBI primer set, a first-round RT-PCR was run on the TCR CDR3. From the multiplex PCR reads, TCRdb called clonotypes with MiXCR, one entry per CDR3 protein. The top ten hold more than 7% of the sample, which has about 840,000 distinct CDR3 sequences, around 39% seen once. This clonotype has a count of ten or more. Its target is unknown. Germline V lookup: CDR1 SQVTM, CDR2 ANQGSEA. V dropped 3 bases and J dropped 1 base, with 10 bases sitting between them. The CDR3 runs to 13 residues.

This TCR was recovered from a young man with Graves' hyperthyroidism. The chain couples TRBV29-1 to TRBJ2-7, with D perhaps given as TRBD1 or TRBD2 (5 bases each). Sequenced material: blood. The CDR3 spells CSVEGVSSYEQYF. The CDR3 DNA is TGCAGCGTTGAGGGGGTTAGTTCCTACGAGCAGTACTTC.